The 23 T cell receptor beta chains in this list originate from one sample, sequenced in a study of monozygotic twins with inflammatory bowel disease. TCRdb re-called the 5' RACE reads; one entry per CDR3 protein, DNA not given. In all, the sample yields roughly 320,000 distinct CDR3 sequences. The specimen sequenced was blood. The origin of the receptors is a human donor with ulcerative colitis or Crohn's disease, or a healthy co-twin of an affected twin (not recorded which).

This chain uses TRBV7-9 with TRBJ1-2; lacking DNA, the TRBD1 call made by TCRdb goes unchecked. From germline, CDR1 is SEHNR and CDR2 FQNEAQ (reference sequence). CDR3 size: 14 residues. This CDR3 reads CASSMDRGIYGYTF. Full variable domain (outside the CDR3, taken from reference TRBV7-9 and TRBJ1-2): DTGVSQNPRHKITKRGQNVTFRCDPISEHNRLYWYRQTLGQGPEFLTYFQNEAQLEKSRLLSDRFSAERPKGSFSTLEIQRTEQGDSAMYLCASSMDRGIYGYTFGSGTRLTVV.

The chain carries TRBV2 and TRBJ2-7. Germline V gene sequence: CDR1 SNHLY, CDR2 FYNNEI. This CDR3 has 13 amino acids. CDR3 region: CASRRIGLYEQYF.

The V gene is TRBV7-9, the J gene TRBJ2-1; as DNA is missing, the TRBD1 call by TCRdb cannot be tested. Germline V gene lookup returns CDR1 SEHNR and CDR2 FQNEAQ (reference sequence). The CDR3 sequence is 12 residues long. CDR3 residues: CTSSLRGGEQFF.

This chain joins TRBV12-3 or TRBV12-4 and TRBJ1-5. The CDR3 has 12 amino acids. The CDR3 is CASSLWEQPQHF.

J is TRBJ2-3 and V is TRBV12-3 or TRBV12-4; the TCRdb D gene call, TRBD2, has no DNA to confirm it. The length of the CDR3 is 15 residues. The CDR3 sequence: CASTNSGWGTDTQYF.

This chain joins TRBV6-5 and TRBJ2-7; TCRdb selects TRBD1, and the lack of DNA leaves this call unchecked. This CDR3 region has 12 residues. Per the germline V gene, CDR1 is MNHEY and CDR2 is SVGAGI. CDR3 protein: CASNGQGYEQYF.

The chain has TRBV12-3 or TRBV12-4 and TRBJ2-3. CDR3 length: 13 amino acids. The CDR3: CASNGVWSDTQYF.

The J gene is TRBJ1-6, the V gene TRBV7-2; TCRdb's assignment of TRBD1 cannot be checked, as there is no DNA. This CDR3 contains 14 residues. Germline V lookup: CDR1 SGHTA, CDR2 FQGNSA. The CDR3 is CAINAGRQNSPLHF.

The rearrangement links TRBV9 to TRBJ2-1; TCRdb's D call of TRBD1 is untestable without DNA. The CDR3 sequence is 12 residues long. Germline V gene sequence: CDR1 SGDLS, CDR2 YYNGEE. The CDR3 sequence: CASTAGGGEQFF.

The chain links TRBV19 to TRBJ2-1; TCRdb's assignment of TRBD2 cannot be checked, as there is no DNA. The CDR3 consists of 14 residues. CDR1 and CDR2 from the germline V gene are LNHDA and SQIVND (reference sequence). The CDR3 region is CASSREGGRNEQFF.

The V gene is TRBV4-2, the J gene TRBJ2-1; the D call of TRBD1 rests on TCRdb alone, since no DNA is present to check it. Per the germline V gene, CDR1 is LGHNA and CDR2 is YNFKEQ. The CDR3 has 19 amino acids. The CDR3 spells CASRPGGNLGGHLNNEQFF.

The CDR3 loop is CASSLGQEISF. V gene TRBV7-9 combines with J gene TRBJ1-4; TCRdb lists TRBD1, though no DNA is available to test this call. CDR1 is SEHNR, CDR2 FQNEAQ, per germline (reference sequence). The CDR3 covers 11 residues.

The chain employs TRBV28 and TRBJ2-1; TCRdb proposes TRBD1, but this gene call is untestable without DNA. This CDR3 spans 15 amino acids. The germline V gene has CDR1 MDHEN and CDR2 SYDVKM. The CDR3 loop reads CASSDVGPGGNEQFF.

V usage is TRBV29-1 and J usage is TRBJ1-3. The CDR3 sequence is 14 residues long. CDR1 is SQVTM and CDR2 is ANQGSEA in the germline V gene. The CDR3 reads CSVAGASSGNTIYF.

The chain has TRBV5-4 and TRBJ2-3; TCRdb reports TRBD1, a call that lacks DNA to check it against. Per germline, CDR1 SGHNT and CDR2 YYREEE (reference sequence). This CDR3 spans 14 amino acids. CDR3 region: CASSPPTTTDTQYF. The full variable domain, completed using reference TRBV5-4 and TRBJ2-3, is ETGVTQSPTHLIKTRGQQVTLRCSSQSGHNTVSWYQQALGQGPQFIFQYYREEENGRGNFPPRFSGLQFPNYSSELNVNALELDDSALYLCASSPPTTTDTQYFGPGTRLTVL.

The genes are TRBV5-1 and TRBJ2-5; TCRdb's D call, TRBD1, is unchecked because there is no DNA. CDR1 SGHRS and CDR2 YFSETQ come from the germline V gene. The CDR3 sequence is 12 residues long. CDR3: CATRGGQETQYF. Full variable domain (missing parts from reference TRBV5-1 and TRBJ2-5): KAGVTQTPRYLIKTRGQQVTLSCSPISGHRSVSWYQQTPGQGLQFLFEYFSETQRNKGNFPGRFSGRQFSNSRSEMNVSTLELGDSALYLCATRGGQETQYFGPGTRLLVL.

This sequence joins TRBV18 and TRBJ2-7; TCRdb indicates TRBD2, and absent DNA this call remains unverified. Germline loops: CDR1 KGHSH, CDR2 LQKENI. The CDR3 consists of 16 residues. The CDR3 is CASSPQGGDGPYEQYF.

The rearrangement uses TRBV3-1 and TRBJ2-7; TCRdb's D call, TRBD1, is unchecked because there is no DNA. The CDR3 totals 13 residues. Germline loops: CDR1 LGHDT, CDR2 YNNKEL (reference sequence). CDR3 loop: CASSQVRAHEQYF.

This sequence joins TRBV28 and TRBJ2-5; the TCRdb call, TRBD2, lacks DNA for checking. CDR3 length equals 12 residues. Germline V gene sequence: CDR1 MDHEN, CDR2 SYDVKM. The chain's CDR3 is CASRRREETQYF. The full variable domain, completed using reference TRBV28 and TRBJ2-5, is DVKVTQSSRYLVKRTGEKVFLECVQDMDHENMFWYRQDPGLGLRLIYFSYDVKMKEKGDIPEGYSVSREKKERFSLILESASTNQTSMYLCASRRREETQYFGPGTRLLVL.

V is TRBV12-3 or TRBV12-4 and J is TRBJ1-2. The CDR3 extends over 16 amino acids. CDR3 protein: CASSLAWASGDYGYTF.

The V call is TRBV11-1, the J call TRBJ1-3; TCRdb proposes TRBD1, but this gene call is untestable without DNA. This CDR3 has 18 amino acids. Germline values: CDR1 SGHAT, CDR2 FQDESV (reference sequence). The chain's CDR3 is CASSPVFMLGRIGNTIYF.

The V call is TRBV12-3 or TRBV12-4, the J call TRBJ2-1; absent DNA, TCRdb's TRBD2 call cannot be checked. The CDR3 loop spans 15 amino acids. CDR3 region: CASREGLQPNNEQFF.

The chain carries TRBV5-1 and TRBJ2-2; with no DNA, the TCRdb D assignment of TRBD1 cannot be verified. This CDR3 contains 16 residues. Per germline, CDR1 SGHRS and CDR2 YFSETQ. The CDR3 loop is CASSLAGTPNTGELFF.